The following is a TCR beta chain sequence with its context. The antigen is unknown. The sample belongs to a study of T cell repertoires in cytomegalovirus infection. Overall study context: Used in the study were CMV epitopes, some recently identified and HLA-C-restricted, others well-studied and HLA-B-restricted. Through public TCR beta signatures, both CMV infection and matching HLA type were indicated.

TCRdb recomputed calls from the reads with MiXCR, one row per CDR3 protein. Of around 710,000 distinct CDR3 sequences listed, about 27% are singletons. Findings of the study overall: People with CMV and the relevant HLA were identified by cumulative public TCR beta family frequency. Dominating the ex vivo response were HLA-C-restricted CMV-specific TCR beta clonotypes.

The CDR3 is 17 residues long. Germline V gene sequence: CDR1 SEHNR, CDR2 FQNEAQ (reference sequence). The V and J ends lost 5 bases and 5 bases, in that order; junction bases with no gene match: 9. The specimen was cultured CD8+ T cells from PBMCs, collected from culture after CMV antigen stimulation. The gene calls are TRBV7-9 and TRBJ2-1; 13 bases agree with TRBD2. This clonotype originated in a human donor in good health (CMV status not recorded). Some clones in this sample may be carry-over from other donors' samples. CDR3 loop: CASSIPTSGGPDNEQFF. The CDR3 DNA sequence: TGTGCCAGCAGCATCCCGACTAGCGGGGGGCCTGACAATGAGCAGTTCTTC.